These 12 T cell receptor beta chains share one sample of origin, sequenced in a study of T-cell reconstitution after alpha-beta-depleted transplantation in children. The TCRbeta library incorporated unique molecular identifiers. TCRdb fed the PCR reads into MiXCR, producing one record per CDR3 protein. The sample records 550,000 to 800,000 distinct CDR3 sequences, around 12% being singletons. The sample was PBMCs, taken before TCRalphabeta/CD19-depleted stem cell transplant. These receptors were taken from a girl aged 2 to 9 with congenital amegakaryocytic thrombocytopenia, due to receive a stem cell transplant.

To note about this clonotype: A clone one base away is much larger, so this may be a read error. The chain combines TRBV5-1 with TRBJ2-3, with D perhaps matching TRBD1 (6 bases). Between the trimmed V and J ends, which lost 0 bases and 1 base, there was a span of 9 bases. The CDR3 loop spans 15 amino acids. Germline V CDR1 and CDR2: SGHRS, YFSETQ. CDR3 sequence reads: CASSLARQGTDTQYF. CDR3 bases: TGCGCCAGCAGCTTGGCTAGACAGGGCACAGATACGCAGTATTTT.

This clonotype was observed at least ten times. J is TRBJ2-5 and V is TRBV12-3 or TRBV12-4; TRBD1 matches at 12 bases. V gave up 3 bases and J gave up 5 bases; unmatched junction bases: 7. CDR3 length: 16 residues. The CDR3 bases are TGTGCCAGCAGTTTGTTTGGGACAGGGGGCGGTGAGACCCAGTACTTC. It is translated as CASSLFGTGGGETQYF.

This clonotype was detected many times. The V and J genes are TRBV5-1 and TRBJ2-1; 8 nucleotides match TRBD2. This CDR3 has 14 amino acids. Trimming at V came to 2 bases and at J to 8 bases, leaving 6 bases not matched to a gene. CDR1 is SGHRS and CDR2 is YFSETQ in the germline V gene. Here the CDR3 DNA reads TGCGCCAGCAGCTTAGGACTAGCAGGGGATGAGCAGTTCTTC. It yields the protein CASSLGLAGDEQFF.

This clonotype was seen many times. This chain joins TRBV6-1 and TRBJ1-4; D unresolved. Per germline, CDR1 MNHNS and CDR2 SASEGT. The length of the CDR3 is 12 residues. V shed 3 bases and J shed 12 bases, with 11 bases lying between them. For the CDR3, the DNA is TGTGCCAGCAGTGAGCAACTCAATGAACTGTTTTTT. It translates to CASSEQLNELFF.

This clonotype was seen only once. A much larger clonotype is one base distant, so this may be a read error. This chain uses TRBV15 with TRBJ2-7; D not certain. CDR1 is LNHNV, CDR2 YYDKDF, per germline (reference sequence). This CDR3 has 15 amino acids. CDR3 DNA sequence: TGTGCCGCCAGCAGAGATCATACAGCCTCCTACGAGCAGTACTTC. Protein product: CAASRDHTASYEQYF.

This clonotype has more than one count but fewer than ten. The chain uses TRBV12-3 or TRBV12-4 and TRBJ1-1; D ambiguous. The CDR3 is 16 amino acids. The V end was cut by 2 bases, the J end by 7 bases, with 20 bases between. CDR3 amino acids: CASSLRRGPLWGEAFF. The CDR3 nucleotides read TGTGCCAGCAGTTTAAGACGAGGGCCTTTGTGGGGTGAAGCTTTCTTT.

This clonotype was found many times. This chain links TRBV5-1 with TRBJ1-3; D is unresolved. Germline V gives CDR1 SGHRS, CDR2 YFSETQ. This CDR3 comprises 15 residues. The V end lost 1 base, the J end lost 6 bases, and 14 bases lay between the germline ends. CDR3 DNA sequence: TGCGCCAGCAGCTTGTTCGAACAGCTAGAAAACACCATATATTTT. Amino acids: CASSLFEQLENTIYF.

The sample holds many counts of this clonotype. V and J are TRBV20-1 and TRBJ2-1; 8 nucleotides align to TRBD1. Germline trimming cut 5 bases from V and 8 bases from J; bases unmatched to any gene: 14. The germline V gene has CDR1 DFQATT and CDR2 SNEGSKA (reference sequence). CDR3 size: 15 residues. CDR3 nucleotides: TGCAGTGCTCCACTCAGGGGGCGCGGCCCCTATGAGCAGTTCTTC. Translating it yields CSAPLRGRGPYEQFF.

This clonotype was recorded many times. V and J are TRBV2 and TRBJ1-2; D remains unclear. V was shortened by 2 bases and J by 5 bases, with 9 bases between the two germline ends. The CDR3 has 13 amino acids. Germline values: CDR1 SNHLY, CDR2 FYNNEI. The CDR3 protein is CASSERAGYGYTF. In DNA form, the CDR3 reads TGTGCCAGCAGTGAACGGGCGGGATATGGCTACACCTTC.

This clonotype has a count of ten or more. CDR3 DNA: TGCGCCAGCAGCTTGCGGACTAGCGGGAACGACAATGAGCAGTTCTTC. As protein: CASSLRTSGNDNEQFF. The V gene is TRBV5-1, the J gene TRBJ2-1; 12 bases are shared with TRBD2. The CDR3 extends over 16 amino acids. Trimming took 1 base from V and 5 from J; bases not matched to a gene: 4. Germline V CDR1 and CDR2: SGHRS, YFSETQ.

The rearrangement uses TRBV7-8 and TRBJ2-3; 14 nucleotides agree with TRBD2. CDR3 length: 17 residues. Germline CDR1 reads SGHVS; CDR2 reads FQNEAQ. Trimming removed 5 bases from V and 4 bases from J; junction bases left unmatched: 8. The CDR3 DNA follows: TGTGCCAGCAGCCCCCGACTAGCGGGAGGGTCTGCAGATACGCAGTATTTT. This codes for CASSPRLAGGSADTQYF.

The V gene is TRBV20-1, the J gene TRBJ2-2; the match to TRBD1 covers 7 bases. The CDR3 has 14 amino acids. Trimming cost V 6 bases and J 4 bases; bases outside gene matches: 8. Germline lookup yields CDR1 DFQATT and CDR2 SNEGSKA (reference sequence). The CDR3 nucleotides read TGCAGTGCCGTCCGGGACAGAGCCACCGGGGAGCTGTTTTTT. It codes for CSAVRDRATGELFF.